A single sample gave rise to the 25 T cell receptor beta chains below, sequenced in a study of CD8+ T cells in alopecia areata. cDNA prepared by RNA extraction and subsequent reverse transcription served as the template for sequencing. Sequenced by immunoSEQ multiplex PCR; TCRdb stores in-frame clones only, minus some. The sample yields fewer than 250,000 clones, 64% seen once. The treatment was: oral pan-JAK inhibitor, 5-10 mg twice daily. Sequenced here: CD4+ T cells sorted from blood, sampled at week 4, from a patient treated with tofacitinib. The receptor source for this set is a human donor with alopecia areata.

This rearrangement joins TRBV10-3 to TRBJ1-2; TRBD1 agrees at 12 bases. Trimming cost V 7 bases and J 8 bases; bases outside gene matches: 11. Germline values: CDR1 ENHRY, CDR2 SYGVKD. CDR3 length: 15 amino acids. Here the CDR3 reads CAITEGQGASQGYTF. DNA for the CDR3: TGTGCCATCACCGAGGGACAGGGGGCATCACAAGGCTACACCTTC.

This chain connects TRBV7-2 to TRBJ2-7; 7 bases agree with TRBD2. V was clipped by 1 base and J by 2 bases; unmatched bases: 5. The V gene's germline CDR1 is SGHTA and CDR2 FQGNSA. The CDR3 has 15 residues. The CDR3 loop reads CASSLVVRGAYEQYF. CDR3 nucleotides: TGTGCCAGCAGCTTAGTCGTTCGGGGGGCCTACGAGCAGTACTTC.

A few counts support this clone. The rearrangement joins TRBV7-3 to TRBJ2-3; D perhaps matches TRBD2 (6 bases). This CDR3 contains 13 residues. Trimming took off 2 bases at V and 5 bases at J, with 8 bases between the two ends. CDR1 and CDR2 (germline): SGHTA, FQGTGA. The CDR3 protein is CASSLGGRDTQYF. The CDR3 region has the DNA TGTGCCAGCAGCTTAGGGGGGAGAGATACGCAGTATTTT.

The V and J genes are TRBV5-6 and TRBJ1-2, with D unresolved. Looked up from germline, CDR1 is SGHDT and CDR2 is YYEEEE. The V end lost 0 bases, the J end lost 4 bases, and 7 bases lay between the germline ends. CDR3 length equals 13 residues. Here the CDR3 DNA reads TGTGCCAGCAGCTTGGACTTGAGCTATGGCTACACCTTC. Protein: CASSLDLSYGYTF.

The chain recombines TRBV7-2 with TRBJ2-5; 7 bases are a match to TRBD1. Trimming cost V 3 bases and J 1 base; bases outside gene matches: 2. This CDR3 spans 14 amino acids. The germline gives CDR1 SGHTA, CDR2 FQGNSA. The CDR3 DNA is TGTGCCAGCAGCTTGGGACAGACCCAAGAGACCCAGTACTTC. Amino acid sequence: CASSLGQTQETQYF.

In its sample, this clone was seen a few times. The genes are TRBV5-5 and TRBJ2-5; the match to TRBD1 covers 7 bases. The CDR3 contains 13 residues. Germline V gene sequence: CDR1 SGHKS, CDR2 YYEKEE (reference sequence). V shed 4 bases, J shed 3 bases, and the junction held 3 bases outside the gene matches. The CDR3 DNA sequence: TGTGCCAGCAGCCCCGGGACAGAAGAGACCCAGTACTTC. Its protein is CASSPGTEETQYF.

CDR3 sequence reads: CATTGQGPNYGYTF. The CDR3 DNA sequence: TGTGCCACCACAGGGCAGGGACCTAACTATGGCTACACCTTC. The V call is TRBV6-5, the J call TRBJ1-2, with D perhaps TRBD1 (6 bases). The germline CDR1 and CDR2 sequences are MNHEY and SVGAGI. This CDR3 comprises 14 residues. Trimming removed 10 bases from V and 0 bases from J, with 15 bases in between.

The chain combines TRBV30 with TRBJ2-2; D gene unclear. The CDR3 length is 12 residues. Germline-derived CDR1 and CDR2 are GTSNPN and SVGIG (reference sequence). With 2 bases removed from V and 6 bases from J, the gap between germline ends came to 7 bases. The CDR3 region is CAWSLGPGELFF. The CDR3 bases are TGTGCCTGGAGTCTCGGCCCCGGGGAGCTGTTTTTT.

The V and J genes are TRBV18 and TRBJ1-1; a weak D match, TRBD1 (5 bases). CDR1 and CDR2 from the germline V gene are KGHSH and LQKENI. V lost 0 bases and J lost 5, with 16 bases in between. The CDR3 is made up of 16 amino acids. The CDR3 reads CASSPPPLPRGTEAFF. The CDR3 DNA is TGTGCCAGCTCACCACCGCCCCTCCCCCGGGGGACTGAAGCTTTCTTT.

In the case of this clone: The junction differs from germline at one of its ends, possibly a read error. The rearrangement joins TRBV30 to TRBJ2-7; D ambiguous. CDR3 length equals 11 residues. CDR1 and CDR2 from the germline V gene are GTSNPN and SVGIG (reference sequence). CDR3 bases: TGTGCCTGGAGTGGGTTGGGCCGGGTCGGCTTC. Translated: CAWSGLGRVGF.

This clone has just a few counts. The chain combines TRBV7-2 with TRBJ2-2; D possibly corresponds to TRBD2 (6 bases). Trimming left V 1 base short and J 2 bases short, with 14 bases between. CDR3 length: 17 residues. Germline CDR1 SGHTA, CDR2 FQGNSA. The CDR3 DNA reads as TGTGCCAGCAGCTTAGGAATTTCCGGGGGTAACACCGGGGAGCTGTTTTTT. As protein: CASSLGISGGNTGELFF.

This chain uses TRBV27 with TRBJ2-1; 8 positions agree with TRBD2. The CDR3 totals 16 residues. From germline, CDR1 is MNHEY and CDR2 SMNVEV (reference sequence). V gave up 5 bases and J gave up 9 bases; unmatched junction bases: 15. The DNA for the CDR3 is TGTGCCAGCAGTCCCCGGGGTAGCGGGGAGATCGGTGAGCAGTTCTTC. Amino acids: CASSPRGSGEIGEQFF.

The sample holds a few counts of this clone. J is TRBJ1-1 and V is TRBV6-6, with 7 bases that match TRBD1. V lost 0 bases, J lost 1 base, and 5 bases stayed unmatched. The germline V gene has CDR1 MNHNY and CDR2 SVGAGI (reference sequence). CDR3 length: 16 amino acids. This CDR3 is CASSYSTGTANTEAFF. DNA of the CDR3: TGTGCCAGCAGTTACTCGACAGGGACAGCGAACACTGAAGCTTTCTTT.

V usage is TRBV9 and J usage is TRBJ1-5; 8 bases are a match to TRBD1. This CDR3 spans 15 amino acids. Germline V gene lookup returns CDR1 SGDLS and CDR2 YYNGEE. The V segment lost 1 base and the J segment 4 bases; nucleotides outside the gene matches: 4. CDR3 DNA: TGTGCCAGCAGCGTACAGGGGGCGGCAAATCAGCCCCAGCATTTT. Translation gives CASSVQGAANQPQHF.

The V and J genes are TRBV19 and TRBJ2-3, with a weak D call TRBD2 (6 bases). This CDR3 has 15 residues. Trimming cost V 6 bases and J 2 bases, with 15 bases left between them. Per the germline V gene, CDR1 is LNHDA and CDR2 is SQIVND (reference sequence). The DNA of the CDR3 is TGTGCCAGTAGCTCCCCGGGACTCCTCACAGATACGCAGTATTTT. Translation: CASSSPGLLTDTQYF.

The chain recombines TRBV30 with TRBJ2-2; TRBD1 matches at 10 bases. Germline CDR1 and CDR2: GTSNPN and SVGIG (reference sequence). Germline trimming cut 3 bases from V and 8 bases from J; bases unmatched to any gene: 12. This CDR3 is 16 amino acids long. CDR3: CAWRKFTGQGKGELFF. CDR3 coding DNA: TGTGCCTGGAGGAAATTTACGGGACAGGGGAAAGGGGAGCTGTTTTTT.

The chain combines TRBV2 with TRBJ1-3, with D possibly matching TRBD1 (5 bases). Trimming left V 8 bases short and J 0 bases short, with 5 bases between. Germline loops: CDR1 SNHLY, CDR2 FYNNEI. The CDR3 is 12 amino acids. The CDR3 reads CASDSSGNTIYF. In DNA form, the CDR3 reads TGTGCCAGCGACAGCTCTGGAAACACCATATATTTT. Looking up the rest from reference TRBV2 and TRBJ1-3 gives the full variable domain: EPEVTQTPSHQVTQMGQEVILRCVPISNHLYFYWYRQILGQKVEFLVSFYNNEISEKSEIFDDQFSVERPDGSNFTLKIRSTKLEDSAMYFCASDSSGNTIYFGEGSWLTVV.

This clone came up a few times. The chain uses TRBV5-1 and TRBJ1-1; unclear D gene. Germline-derived CDR1 and CDR2 are SGHRS and YFSETQ. The CDR3 extends over 13 amino acids. V lost 6 bases and J lost 1, with 10 bases in between. DNA for the CDR3: TGCGCCAGCACTGAGTTGGAGAACACTGAAGCTTTCTTT. This codes for CASTELENTEAFF.

This chain connects TRBV6-5 to TRBJ1-1; D is uncertain. The CDR3 spans 14 residues. The germline gives CDR1 MNHEY, CDR2 SVGAGI. Trimming stripped 0 bases from V and 1 base from J, with 6 bases between. CDR3 in DNA: TGTGCCAGCAGTTACTCCTACAGGAACACTGAAGCTTTCTTT. Translation gives CASSYSYRNTEAFF.

V usage is TRBV11-2 and J usage is TRBJ2-7; 10 bases agree with TRBD1. Germline-derived CDR1 and CDR2 are SGHAT and FQNNGV. V shed 3 bases, J shed 4 bases, and the junction held 6 bases outside the gene matches. The CDR3 sequence is 15 residues long. The CDR3 bases are TGTGCCAGCAGCTTCCTCGGGACAGGGGAGTACGAGCAGTACTTC. It specifies CASSFLGTGEYEQYF.

This clone came up a few times. The chain links TRBV5-1 to TRBJ2-7, with 9 nucleotides matching TRBD1. CDR3 length: 14 residues. Germline lookup yields CDR1 SGHRS and CDR2 YFSETQ. J was trimmed by 3 bases and V by 4 bases; bases with no gene match: 5. The CDR3: CASSRMDRGYEQYF. The CDR3 DNA is TGCGCCAGCAGCAGAATGGACAGGGGCTACGAGCAGTACTTC.

This sequence joins TRBV5-1 and TRBJ1-6, with D hard to call. CDR1 and CDR2 (germline): SGHRS, YFSETQ. The CDR3 loop spans 14 amino acids. V dropped 0 bases and J dropped 9 bases, with 10 bases sitting between them. The CDR3 is CASSLAGPPSPLHF. CDR3 DNA: TGCGCCAGCAGCTTGGCCGGTCCCCCTTCACCCCTCCACTTT.

Only one count was recorded for this clone. This chain joins TRBV29-1 and TRBJ2-2, with unresolved D. Trimming shortened V by 7 bases and J by 3 bases, and 15 bases separated the two germline ends. The CDR3 runs to 14 residues. CDR1 is SQVTM, CDR2 ANQGSEA, per germline. The CDR3 coding sequence is TGCAGCGCCTTAGGGTTTGAGGACACCGGGGAGCTGTTTTTT. Protein sequence: CSALGFEDTGELFF.

V gene TRBV2 combines with J gene TRBJ2-5; 8 nucleotides agree with TRBD2. The CDR3 covers 14 residues. The germline V gene has CDR1 SNHLY and CDR2 FYNNEI. After removal of 6 bases from V and 4 bases from J, the junction contained 7 bases not matched to a gene. CDR3 loop: CASSDGGAAETQYF. Written as DNA, the CDR3 is TGTGCCAGCAGCGACGGGGGGGCGGCAGAGACCCAGTACTTC.

The chain links TRBV9 to TRBJ2-7; TRBD2 matches at 10 bases. The V and J ends lost 3 bases and 6 bases, in that order; junction bases with no gene match: 6. The CDR3 totals 14 residues. Germline loops: CDR1 SGDLS, CDR2 YYNGEE. The DNA of the CDR3 is TGTGCCAGCAGCGAAGGACTAGCGGCGGCCGAGCAGTACTTC. It codes for CASSEGLAAAEQYF.